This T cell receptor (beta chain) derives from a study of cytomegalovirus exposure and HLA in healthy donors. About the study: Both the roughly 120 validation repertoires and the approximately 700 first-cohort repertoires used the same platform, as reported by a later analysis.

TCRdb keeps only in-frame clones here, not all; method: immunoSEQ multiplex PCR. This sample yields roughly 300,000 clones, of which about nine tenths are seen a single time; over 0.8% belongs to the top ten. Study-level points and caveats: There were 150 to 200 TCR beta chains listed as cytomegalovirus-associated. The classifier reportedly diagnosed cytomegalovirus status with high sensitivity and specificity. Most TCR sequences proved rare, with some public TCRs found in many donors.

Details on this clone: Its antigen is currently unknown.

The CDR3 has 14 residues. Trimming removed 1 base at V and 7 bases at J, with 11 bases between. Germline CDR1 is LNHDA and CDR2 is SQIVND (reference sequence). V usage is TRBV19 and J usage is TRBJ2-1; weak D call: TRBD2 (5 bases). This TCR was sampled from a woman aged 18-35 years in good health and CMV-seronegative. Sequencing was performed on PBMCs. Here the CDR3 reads CASSIGVEGNEQFF. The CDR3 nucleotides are TGTGCCAGTAGTATAGGTGTCGAGGGAAATGAGCAGTTCTTC.